This TCR beta chain was obtained from a study of blood T cell repertoires in COVID-19. On the study more broadly: There were acute and convalescent COVID-19 samples, and they came from the United States, Italy and Spain. In each case, the material was cDNA or gDNA derived from T cells, B-cell-depleted T cells, or PBMCs.

Original methodology: Reference gene primer amplification gave nucleated cell count estimates. Only in-frame clones appear in the TCRdb table, and some are missing; sequencing was by immunoSEQ multiplex PCR. V and J calls and clone size are as listed in that table; D and trimming were resolved from the DNA. The table shows 25,000 to 35,000 clones, with about 83% occurring only once. The sequenced sample was peripheral blood. The TCR originated in a man between 65 and 85 years old with active COVID-19.

CDR3 in DNA: TGCACCAGCAGCCAAGAGGGGCTTGAGGCGGGACAGGGGCCATCAATTTCATACGAGCAGTACTTC. Its translation is CTSSQEGLEAGQGPSISYEQYF. The chain employs TRBV1 and TRBJ2-7; TRBD1, the table's D call, was not compared with the DNA. TRBV1 is a pseudogene segment. The CDR3 has 22 amino acids.